Listed below are T cell receptor beta chains from one sample, sequenced in a study of T cell repertoires in cytomegalovirus infection. TCRdb ran MiXCR on the reads and lists one entry per CDR3 protein. The repertoire holds hundreds of thousands of distinct CDR3 sequences, with under 55% as singletons. Their antigens remain unidentified. This material consisted of cultured PBMCs, taken from culture after CMV antigen stimulation. The receptors shown here come from a human donor in good health (CMV status not recorded). Some clones in this sample may be carry-over from other donors' samples. CDR3s include the opening cysteine and the closing phenylalanine or tryptophan.

j_call v_call cdr3_aa
TRBJ2-7 TRBV7-9 CASSLAGTQGFEQYF
TRBJ1-5 TRBV20-1 CSGRGGYSNQPQHF
TRBJ2-3 TRBV4-1 CASRSPLAGGADTQYF
TRBJ1-5 TRBV12-3/TRBV12-4 CASSFSFSNQPQHF
TRBJ2-1 TRBV7-8 CASSLLASGGDSSYNEQFF
TRBJ1-2 TRBV29-1 CSATGAGLGGYTF
TRBJ2-3 TRBV19 CASSIRLRGAQPTDTQYF
TRBJ2-1 TRBV20-1 CSARDTGTSGGAVEQFF
TRBJ2-3 TRBV6-5 CASSYSNPSTEGTQYF
TRBJ1-4 TRBV7-8 CASSLWAALNEKLFF
TRBJ1-4 TRBV7-4 CASSLGFGDLPPANEKLFF
TRBJ2-7 TRBV5-5 CASSPGGLSYEQYF
TRBJ1-1 TRBV29-1 CSVARDTEAFF
TRBJ2-2 TRBV7-9 CASSLPGLGGELFF
TRBJ1-6 TRBV5-1 CASSQEGGSPLHF
TRBJ2-7 TRBV5-4 CASSPPGNAYEQYF
TRBJ2-1 TRBV6-1 CASRMTSGRQFF
TRBJ1-4 TRBV7-6 CASSLAAGGNEKLFF
TRBJ2-3 TRBV7-9 CASSTGADTQYF
TRBJ2-3 TRBV6-8 CASSGATIGGTDTQYF
TRBJ2-1 TRBV6-8 CASRTPIRVGYNEQFF
TRBJ2-3 TRBV20-1 CSASGPSGGTDTQYF
TRBJ2-7 TRBV4-1 CASSQDLTLNEQYF
TRBJ2-1 TRBV7-2 CASSLVVTYNEQFF
TRBJ2-1 TRBV12-3/TRBV12-4 CASRLAGDNEQFF
TRBJ2-7 TRBV28 CASRRGAEQYF
TRBJ2-2 TRBV29-1 CSVEGLANTGELFF